This T cell receptor beta chain is drawn from a study of identical twins. This CDR3 is built from 14 residues. J gave up 0 bases and V 4 bases, and 3 bases lay outside the gene matches. Germline V CDR1 and CDR2: SQVTM, ANQGSEA. MiXCR, applied by TCRdb to the 5' RACE reads, yields one record per CDR3 protein. The sample consists of approximately 680,000 distinct CDR3 sequences, 7.1% of them appearing once. The sample also formed part of further work on yellow fever vaccine responses in identical twins.

The V gene is TRBV29-1, the J gene TRBJ2-7; 10 bases line up with TRBD2. The sequenced sample consisted of PBMCs. The receptor's source is a woman in her late teens or twenties in good health. Here the CDR3 DNA reads TGCAGCGTTGGAACTAGCGGGGCCTCCTACGAGCAGTACTTC. Translation: CSVGTSGASYEQYF.